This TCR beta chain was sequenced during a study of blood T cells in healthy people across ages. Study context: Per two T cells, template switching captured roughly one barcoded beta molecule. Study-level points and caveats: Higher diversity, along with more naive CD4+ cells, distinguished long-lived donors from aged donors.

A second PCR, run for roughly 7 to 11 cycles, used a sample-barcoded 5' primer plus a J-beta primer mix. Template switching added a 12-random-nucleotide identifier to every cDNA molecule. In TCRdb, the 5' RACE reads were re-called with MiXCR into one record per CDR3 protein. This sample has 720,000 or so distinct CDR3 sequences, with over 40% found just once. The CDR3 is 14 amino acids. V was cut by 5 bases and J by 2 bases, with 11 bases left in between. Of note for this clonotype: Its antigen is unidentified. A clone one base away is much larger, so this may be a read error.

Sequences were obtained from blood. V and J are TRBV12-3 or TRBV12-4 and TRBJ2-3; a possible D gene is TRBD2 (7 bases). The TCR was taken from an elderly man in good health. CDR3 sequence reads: CASSGGANTDTQYF. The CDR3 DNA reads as TGTGCCAGCAGTGGGGGGGCGAACACAGATACGCAGTATTTT.